Listed below are T cell receptor beta chains from one sample, sequenced in a study of OX40 agonist ivuxolimab in advanced cancers. Here immunoSEQ multiplex PCR was the method, and the copy in TCRdb shows in-frame clones only, minus some. The sample carries over 60,000 clones, 94% recorded once. Here the sequenced sample was CD4+ or CD8+ T cells sorted from blood, taken in a trial of the OX40 agonist ivuxolimab. The receptors shown here come from an adult with an advanced solid tumor such as melanoma, head and neck, liver or kidney cancer. CDR3s include the opening cysteine and the closing phenylalanine or tryptophan. Each record gives: J gene, D gene, CDR3 length, V gene, clone size, CDR3 protein, CDR3 DNA. D genes are given only for firm matches. Clone size, where shown, is once, few, many, or a class for clones that have expanded.

>TRBJ1-2|NA|13|TRBV27|NA
CASSDGPSSRYTF
TGTGCCAGCAGTGACGGACCGTCCAGTCGCTACACCTTC
>TRBJ1-5|NA|13|TRBV4-3|NA
CASSQDQTEPQHF
TGCGCCAGCAGCCAAGATCAGACCGAGCCCCAGCATTTT
>TRBJ2-2|NA|14|TRBV7-8|NA
CASSSTANTGELFF
TGTGCCAGCAGCTCCACAGCGAACACCGGGGAGCTGTTTTTT
>TRBJ2-1|TRBD1|16|TRBV6-7|NA
CASSYGSTGGYNEQFF
TGTGCCAGCAGTTACGGCTCGACAGGGGGCTACAATGAGCAGTTCTTC
>TRBJ1-4|NA|16|TRBV4-1|NA
CASSPGALATNEKLFF
TGCGCCAGCAGCCCTGGGGCCTTAGCAACTAATGAAAAACTGTTTTTT
>TRBJ1-4|NA|13|TRBV7-2|NA
CASSPQGNEKLFF
TGTGCCAGCAGCCCCCAGGGGAATGAAAAACTGTTTTTT
>TRBJ2-3|TRBD2|18|TRBV19|NA
CASSIFYSSGASTDTQYF
TGTGCCAGTAGTATTTTTTATAGTAGCGGGGCTAGCACAGATACGCAGTATTTT
>TRBJ1-2|NA|12|TRBV29-1|NA
CSVDEGSYGYTF
TGCAGCGTTGACGAGGGATCCTATGGCTACACCTTC
>TRBJ2-4|NA|16|TRBV27|NA
CASSFRGTLAKNIQYF
TGTGCCAGCAGCTTCAGGGGTACTTTAGCCAAAAACATTCAGTACTTC
>TRBJ2-5|NA|14|TRBV7-9|NA
CASSFLATVETQYF
TGTGCCAGCAGCTTTTTAGCGACTGTCGAGACCCAGTACTTC
>TRBJ1-1|NA|14|TRBV25-1|NA
CASGGDVMNTEAFF
TGTGCCAGCGGGGGGGACGTAATGAACACTGAAGCTTTCTTT
>TRBJ2-2|NA|17|TRBV6-1|NA
CASSEARGRMNTGELFF
TGTGCCAGCAGTGAAGCGCGTGGCAGGATGAACACCGGGGAGCTGTTTTTT
>TRBJ1-3|NA|11|TRBV6-5|once
CASSAGNTIYF
TGTGCCAGCAGCGCGGGAAACACCATATATTTT
>TRBJ1-4|NA|15|TRBV7-6|NA
CASSHSSGTREKLFF
TGTGCCAGCAGCCACTCCTCGGGCACACGTGAAAAACTGTTTTTT
>TRBJ1-5|TRBD1|17|TRBV7-8|NA
CASSLGQGGILNQPQHF
TGTGCCAGCAGCTTAGGACAGGGAGGGATATTAAATCAGCCCCAGCATTTT
>TRBJ1-1|TRBD1|16|TRBV6-5|NA
CASSYPDRGGGTEAFF
TGTGCCAGCAGTTACCCCGACAGGGGCGGTGGGACTGAAGCTTTCTTT
>TRBJ1-2|NA|13|TRBV13|NA
CASSFQDRVGYTF
TGTGCCAGCAGCTTCCAGGATCGGGTTGGCTACACCTTC
>TRBJ2-7|TRBD1|14|TRBV7-8|once
CASTMDRVTYEQYF
TGTGCCAGCACCATGGACAGGGTCACCTACGAGCAGTACTTC
>TRBJ2-1|NA|14|TRBV27|NA
CASRDTKRNNEQFF
TGTGCCAGCAGGGATACGAAGAGAAACAATGAGCAGTTCTTC
>TRBJ1-2|NA|17|TRBV4-3|NA
CASSQDSRGASNYGYTF
TGCGCCAGCAGCCAAGATTCACGAGGGGCGTCTAACTATGGCTACACCTTC
>TRBJ1-2|NA|14|TRBV6-5|once
CASSYSRVSYRYTF
TGTGCCAGCAGTTACTCGAGGGTGTCTTATCGCTACACCTTC
>TRBJ2-7|TRBD2|14|TRBV5-1|NA
CASSLVRGEDEQYF
TGCGCCAGCAGCCTTGTCCGGGGGGAAGACGAGCAGTACTTC
>TRBJ2-7|NA|13|TRBV7-2|NA
CASSLAPVYEQYF
TGTGCCAGCAGCTTAGCGCCGGTTTACGAGCAGTACTTC
>TRBJ1-1|NA|13|TRBV19|NA
CATSWSLNTEAFF
TGTGCCACCTCTTGGAGCCTGAACACTGAAGCTTTCTTT
>TRBJ2-1|NA|15|TRBV9|once
CASSSTGTPFGEQFF
TGTGCCAGCAGCTCAACCGGGACTCCCTTCGGGGAGCAGTTCTTC
>TRBJ2-5|NA|11|TRBV13|NA
CASSLVETQYF
TGTGCCAGCAGCTTAGTCGAGACCCAGTACTTC
>TRBJ2-1|TRBD2|17|TRBV19|NA
CASSIQHTSGRWNEQFF
TGTGCCAGTAGTATCCAACATACTAGCGGGAGATGGAATGAGCAGTTCTTC
>TRBJ2-5|TRBD1|15|TRBV7-6|once
CASSLFAGGSETQYF
TGTGCCAGCAGCTTATTTGCAGGGGGCAGTGAGACCCAGTACTTC
>TRBJ1-2|TRBD1|15|TRBV9|once
CASSPILGTGDGYTF
TGTGCCAGCAGCCCCATCTTAGGGACAGGGGATGGCTACACCTTC
>TRBJ2-1|TRBD2|16|TRBV11-3|NA
CASSSRLAGGGDEQFF
TGTGCCAGCAGCTCCCGACTAGCGGGAGGGGGGGATGAGCAGTTCTTC
>TRBJ1-3|NA|15|TRBV10-1|once
CAPPEGQQPGNTIYF
TGCGCCCCCCCTGAGGGGCAACAACCAGGAAACACCATATATTTT
>TRBJ1-3|NA|13|TRBV6-5|NA
CASSTRSGNTIYF
TGTGCCAGCAGTACCCGCTCTGGAAACACCATATATTTT
>TRBJ2-7|TRBD1|13|TRBV4-3|NA
CASSQLGTDEQYF
TGCGCCAGCAGCCAACTGGGGACAGACGAGCAGTACTTC
>TRBJ2-5|NA|15|TRBV9|NA
CASSVEGGEGETQYF
TGTGCCAGCAGCGTAGAAGGAGGGGAAGGGGAGACCCAGTACTTC
>TRBJ2-3|NA|11|TRBV27|NA
CASWIGDTQYF
TGTGCCAGCTGGATAGGTGATACGCAGTATTTT
>TRBJ2-5|NA|16|TRBV9|once
CASSRTQDRLQETQYF
TGTGCCAGCAGCAGGACCCAAGACAGGCTGCAAGAGACCCAGTACTTC
>TRBJ2-1|TRBD2|15|TRBV15|once
CATSRGLAGGNEQFF
TGTGCCACCAGCAGAGGACTAGCGGGAGGCAATGAGCAGTTCTTC
>TRBJ1-1|NA|17|TRBV7-9|NA
CASSPPPQFGGVGEAFF
TGTGCCAGCAGCCCACCTCCGCAATTCGGGGGCGTCGGAGAAGCTTTCTTT
>TRBJ1-1|NA|12|TRBV7-9|few
CASSLLVTEAFF
TGTGCCAGCAGCTTACTGGTCACTGAAGCTTTCTTT
>TRBJ1-1|TRBD1|14|TRBV6-6|NA
CASSYRDSYTEAFF
TGTGCCAGCAGTTACCGGGACAGTTACACTGAAGCTTTCTTT
>TRBJ2-1|TRBD2|16|TRBV4-1|NA
CASGLAGVGSYNEQFF
TGCGCCAGCGGACTAGCGGGGGTTGGCTCCTACAATGAGCAGTTCTTC
>TRBJ2-7|NA|14|TRBV5-5|NA
CASSWKALSYEQYF
TGTGCCAGCAGCTGGAAGGCCCTCTCCTACGAGCAGTACTTC
>TRBJ2-5|TRBD1|16|TRBV5-4|NA
CASSSDRDRAQETQYF
TGTGCCAGCAGCTCGGATCGGGACAGGGCCCAAGAGACCCAGTACTTC
>TRBJ2-2|NA|14|TRBV10-3|NA
CAIRQGDDTGELFF
TGTGCCATCAGGCAGGGCGATGACACCGGGGAGCTGTTTTTT
>TRBJ1-4|NA|14|TRBV7-8|NA
CASSFSFGDEKLFF
TGTGCCAGCAGCTTCTCCTTTGGTGATGAAAAACTGTTTTTT
>TRBJ2-7|TRBD1|17|TRBV14|NA
CASSQVWDRGLSYEQYF
TGTGCCAGCAGCCAAGTGTGGGACAGGGGACTCTCCTACGAGCAGTACTTC
>TRBJ1-1|NA|14|TRBV7-6|NA
CASSPGGLNTEAFF
TGTGCCAGCAGCCCCGGGGGCCTGAACACTGAAGCTTTCTTT
>TRBJ2-1|NA|16|TRBV18|once
CASSQVMAGTYNEQFF
TGTGCCAGCTCACAGGTCATGGCAGGGACCTACAATGAGCAGTTCTTC
>TRBJ2-7|NA|15|TRBV9|NA
CASSVGLARGYEQYF
TGTGCCAGCAGCGTAGGGCTAGCGAGAGGTTACGAGCAGTACTTC
>TRBJ2-1|NA|16|TRBV7-8|NA
CASTYVTRRGLNEQFF
TGTGCCAGCACCTACGTTACGCGGAGGGGTCTCAATGAGCAGTTCTTC
>TRBJ2-6|TRBD1|15|TRBV5-4|NA
CASSLTGAGANVLTF
TGTGCCAGCAGCCTTACAGGGGCTGGGGCCAACGTCCTGACTTTC
>TRBJ2-2|NA|14|TRBV5-6|NA
CASSIQINTGELFF
TGTGCCAGCAGTATCCAGATCAACACCGGGGAGCTGTTTTTT
>TRBJ1-2|NA|13|TRBV14|NA
CASSARVDYGYTF
TGTGCCAGCAGCGCCAGGGTAGACTATGGCTACACCTTC